One sample yielded the 29 T cell receptor beta chains listed below, sequenced in a study of OX40 agonist ivuxolimab in advanced cancers. The table came from immunoSEQ multiplex PCR; TCRdb's copy has only in-frame clones and leaves some out. The sample has about 87,000 clones, about 86% seen once. Here the sequenced sample was CD4+ or CD8+ T cells sorted from blood, taken in a trial of the OX40 agonist ivuxolimab. The receptors were sampled from an adult with an advanced solid tumor such as melanoma, head and neck, liver or kidney cancer.

The chain is built from TRBV7-2 and TRBJ2-3, with TRBD2 matching 9 bases. Germline V CDR1 and CDR2: SGHTA, FQGNSA. V lost 4 bases to trimming and J lost 2 bases; unmatched junction nucleotides: 7. The CDR3 consists of 16 residues. The CDR3 sequence: CASSSLAGSSTDTQYF. Here the CDR3 DNA reads TGTGCCAGCAGCTCCCTAGCGGGGTCATCCACAGATACGCAGTATTTT.

J is TRBJ2-5 and V is TRBV6-4, with TRBD2 identical over 11 bases. The CDR3 spans 14 residues. Germline-derived CDR1 and CDR2 are MRHNA and SNTAGT. The junction had 3 bases not matched to a gene; V was cut back by 4 bases and J by 5 bases. The CDR3 sequence: CASSASGGKETQYF. CDR3 coding DNA: TGTGCCAGCAGTGCTAGCGGGGGGAAGGAGACCCAGTACTTC.

The chain combines TRBV13 with TRBJ2-1; 11 positions match TRBD2. Germline trimming cut 5 bases from V and 6 bases from J; bases unmatched to any gene: 6. From germline, CDR1 is PRHDT and CDR2 FYEKMQ (reference sequence). The CDR3 length is 15 residues. CDR3 DNA sequence: TGTGCCAGCAGCCTAACTAGCGGGAGCCCCAATGAGCAGTTCTTC. Its translation: CASSLTSGSPNEQFF.

J is TRBJ1-2 and V is TRBV19; tentatively, D is TRBD1 (6 bases). The CDR3 runs to 15 residues. Trimming removed 4 bases from V and 2 bases from J, with 14 bases in between. Germline CDR1 reads LNHDA; CDR2 reads SQIVND (reference sequence). The CDR3 is CASSTPGHSNYGYTF. CDR3 nucleotides: TGTGCCAGTAGTACCCCGGGACACTCGAACTATGGCTACACCTTC.

The chain employs TRBV5-8 and TRBJ1-4, with D uncertain. The CDR3 is 18 residues long. V lost 4 bases, J lost 0 bases, and 19 bases lay in between. CDR1 SGHTS and CDR2 YDEGEE come from the germline V gene. This CDR3 reads CASSRSWASGPTNEKLFF. For the CDR3, the DNA is TGTGCCAGCAGCCGAAGTTGGGCCTCGGGCCCAACTAATGAAAAACTGTTTTTT.

V gene TRBV5-6 combines with J gene TRBJ2-3; maybe TRBD1 (6 bases). Trimming pared 2 bases from V and 3 bases from J, leaving 16 bases between. The V gene's germline CDR1 is SGHDT and CDR2 YYEEEE. This CDR3 contains 16 residues. This chain's CDR3 is CASSLKQGIKTDTQYF. The CDR3 coding sequence is TGTGCCAGCAGCTTAAAACAGGGTATTAAGACAGATACGCAGTATTTT.

The V and J genes are TRBV7-2 and TRBJ2-1; 13 nucleotides agree with TRBD2. The ends lost 5 bases at V and 5 bases at J; junction bases unmatched: 6. The CDR3 is 16 residues long. Germline CDR1 is SGHTA and CDR2 is FQGNSA. The CDR3 spells CASSLRTSGGNNEQFF. In DNA, the CDR3 is TGTGCCAGCAGCCTGCGGACTAGCGGGGGTAACAATGAGCAGTTCTTC.

This clone showed up just a few times. This chain connects TRBV7-2 to TRBJ2-7; TRBD2 matches 9 bases. CDR3 length: 15 amino acids. The germline V gene encodes CDR1 SGHTA and CDR2 FQGNSA. The junction had 8 bases not matched to a gene; V was cut back by 5 bases and J by 3 bases. The chain's CDR3 is CASSLSGSGVYEQYF. The CDR3 coding sequence is TGTGCCAGCAGCCTTAGCGGGAGTGGGGTCTACGAGCAGTACTTC.

This chain connects TRBV4-1 to TRBJ2-1; 7 nucleotides match TRBD1. This CDR3 is built from 13 residues. CDR1 MGHRA and CDR2 YSYEKL come from the germline V gene. V was pared by 4 bases and J by 9 bases, with 6 bases of the junction left unmatched. CDR3 bases: TGCGCCAGCAGCCGCCAGGGGGATGGTGAGCAGTTCTTC. Translation: CASSRQGDGEQFF.

This clone has a single count. The chain has TRBV6-5 and TRBJ2-3; no firm D call. V gave up 5 bases and J gave up 6 bases, with 18 bases separating them. Germline values: CDR1 MNHEY, CDR2 SVGAGI. The CDR3 sequence is 15 residues long. This CDR3 is CASSRRPSPPDTQYF. As DNA, the CDR3 is TGTGCCAGCAGTCGCCGGCCGAGCCCTCCCGATACGCAGTATTTT.

The chain recombines TRBV6-5 with TRBJ1-1, with unresolved D. Germline V gene lookup returns CDR1 MNHEY and CDR2 SVGAGI. The CDR3 length is 15 residues. Trimming shortened V by 0 bases and J by 5 bases, and 13 bases separated the two germline ends. The CDR3 DNA is TGTGCCAGCAGTTACTCGAAATATGTAGGGACTGAAGCTTTCTTT. Translated, it gives CASSYSKYVGTEAFF.

This rearrangement joins TRBV5-1 to TRBJ2-3, with D possibly being TRBD2 (6 bases). V was clipped by 2 bases and J by 2 bases, with 15 bases between them. CDR3 length: 16 residues. Germline-derived CDR1 and CDR2 are SGHRS and YFSETQ. CDR3 bases: TGCGCCAGCAGCTTTGTGTTCAGGGAGGTCACAGATACGCAGTATTTT. Amino acid sequence: CASSFVFREVTDTQYF.

The J gene is TRBJ2-7, the V gene TRBV6-5, with no clear D. Looked up from germline, CDR1 is MNHEY and CDR2 is SVGAGI. The V gene lost 6 bases and the J gene lost 7 bases, with 10 bases spanning the gap. The CDR3 has 11 residues. CDR3 loop: CASSQSREQYF. CDR3 in DNA: TGTGCCAGCAGCCAGAGTAGGGAGCAGTACTTC.

CDR3 sequence: CASSLRGRDTEAFF. DNA for the CDR3: TGTGCCAGCAGCTTGCGGGGGCGGGACACTGAAGCTTTCTTT. The chain links TRBV5-6 to TRBJ1-1, with D possibly being TRBD1 (6 bases). CDR1 is SGHDT, CDR2 YYEEEE, per germline. CDR3 length equals 14 residues. Between the trimmed V and J ends, which lost 1 base and 3 bases, there was a span of 10 bases.

The chain links TRBV18 to TRBJ2-1; maybe TRBD1 (7 bases). The CDR3 consists of 16 residues. Germline V gene data show CDR1 as KGHSH and CDR2 as LQKENI. V lost 2 bases and J 0 bases, leaving 11 bases between the germline ends. The CDR3 sequence is CASSPSEGASYNEQFF. The DNA of the CDR3 is TGTGCCAGCTCACCATCGGAGGGGGCCTCCTACAATGAGCAGTTCTTC.

The chain is built from TRBV11-1 and TRBJ2-7, with 8 bases that match TRBD1. Germline trimming cut 2 bases from V and 5 bases from J; bases unmatched to any gene: 5. The CDR3 contains 14 residues. The V gene's germline CDR1 is SGHAT and CDR2 FQDESV (reference sequence). The CDR3 region is CASSLQQGDDEQYF. In nucleotides, the CDR3 is TGTGCCAGCAGCTTACAACAGGGGGATGACGAGCAGTACTTC.

The chain recombines TRBV4-2 with TRBJ2-2; 9 bases map to TRBD2. Germline CDR1 reads LGHNA; CDR2 reads YNFKEQ. Germline trimming cut 0 bases from V and 7 bases from J; bases unmatched to any gene: 12. The CDR3 is 18 residues long. Written as DNA, the CDR3 is TGTGCCAGCAGCCAAGATGTAGGCGGGGGGGCCAGTGTCGGGGAGCTGTTTTTT. Amino acids: CASSQDVGGGASVGELFF.

The V gene is TRBV19, the J gene TRBJ2-3; 7 bases are shared with TRBD2. The CDR3 spans 16 residues. Germline assignment: CDR1 LNHDA and CDR2 SQIVND (reference sequence). The V and J ends lost 10 bases and 0 bases, in that order; junction bases with no gene match: 13. CDR3 amino acids: CATAPGASGSTDTQYF. The CDR3 nucleotides are TGTGCCACCGCTCCCGGGGCTAGCGGTAGCACAGATACGCAGTATTTT.

The rearrangement links TRBV7-9 to TRBJ2-3; the match to TRBD2 covers 8 bases. Per germline, CDR1 SEHNR and CDR2 FQNEAQ (reference sequence). This CDR3 is built from 15 residues. The ends lost 5 bases at V and 1 base at J; junction bases unmatched: 5. CDR3 protein: CASSTSGGGTDTQYF. CDR3 in DNA: TGTGCCAGCAGCACTAGCGGTGGGGGCACAGATACGCAGTATTTT.

The chain is built from TRBV5-1 and TRBJ1-4, with a possible D match to TRBD1 (5 bases). Per the germline V gene, CDR1 is SGHRS and CDR2 is YFSETQ. V was pared by 4 bases and J by 0 bases, with 13 bases between. This CDR3 is 16 amino acids long. In DNA form, the CDR3 reads TGCGCCAGCAGCGCCTCGTGGGGGGCAACTAATGAAAAACTGTTTTTT. It specifies CASSASWGATNEKLFF.

This clone was observed once. The V and J genes are TRBV15 and TRBJ1-5; 8 bases agree with TRBD1. Germline V gene data show CDR1 as LNHNV and CDR2 as YYDKDF (reference sequence). The CDR3 extends over 19 amino acids. V was pared by 0 bases and J by 0 bases, with 10 bases of the junction left unmatched. CDR3 DNA sequence: TGTGCCACCAGCAGAGATCTCGACAGGGGCTCCTATAGCAATCAGCCCCAGCATTTT. It is translated as CATSRDLDRGSYSNQPQHF.

Comment on this clone: At the DNA level, this CDR3 is encoded by other sequences in the same sample as well. The V call is TRBV11-3, the J call TRBJ2-5; D may be TRBD2 (6 bases). Germline CDR1 and CDR2: SGHNT and YENEEA. V was trimmed by 0 bases and J by 5 bases, leaving 7 bases between them. This CDR3 has 13 residues. For the CDR3, the DNA is TGTGCCAGCAGCTTAGATGGGAGGGAGACCCAGTACTTC. Protein: CASSLDGRETQYF. The entire variable domain, with the rest obtained from reference TRBV11-3 and TRBJ2-5, is as follows: EAGVVQSPRYKIIEKKQPVAFWCNPISGHNTLYWYLQNLGQGPELLIRYENEEAVDDSQLPKDRFSAERLKGVDSTLKIQPAELGDSAVYLCASSLDGRETQYFGPGTRLLVL.

About this clone: This sample also contains other DNA sequences that code for the same CDR3. The chain carries TRBV21-1 and TRBJ1-2; TRBD1 is the table's D call and was not checked against the DNA. TRBV21-1 constitutes a pseudogene. CDR3 size: 15 residues. The CDR3 coding sequence is TGTGCCAGCCCCCAGGACAGGGGTGGTGGCTATGGCTATACCTTC. Protein product: CASPQDRGGGYGYTF.

Points on this clone: The sample contains more than one DNA sequence encoding this CDR3. The CDR3 sequence is CASSPRSSGYEQYF. The DNA for the CDR3 is TGTGCCAGCTCACCACGATCTAGCGGTTACGAGCAGTACTTC. The chain has TRBV18 and TRBJ2-7; 7 positions agree with TRBD2. CDR1 is KGHSH and CDR2 is LQKENI in the germline V gene. The CDR3 is 14 residues long. The V segment lost 1 base and the J segment 4 bases; nucleotides outside the gene matches: 4.

This clone was found a few times. The V call is TRBV6-5, the J call TRBJ1-4; 8 nucleotides align to TRBD1. From germline, CDR1 is MNHEY and CDR2 SVGAGI. The ends lost 4 bases at V and 1 base at J; junction bases unmatched: 5. This CDR3 spans 16 amino acids. DNA of the CDR3: TGTGCCAGCAGTTCAGGACAGGGATTAACTAATGAAAAACTGTTTTTT. Translated: CASSSGQGLTNEKLFF.

This clone has only a few counts. This chain connects TRBV15 to TRBJ1-2; D not certain. Deletions cut 6 bases from V and 6 bases from J, with 8 bases between. The CDR3 has 11 amino acids. Germline CDR1 reads LNHNV; CDR2 reads YYDKDF (reference sequence). In DNA form, the CDR3 reads TGTGCCACCAGGGATCTCGATGGCTACACCTTC. Translation: CATRDLDGYTF.

This clone was observed a single time. The rearrangement joins TRBV29-1 to TRBJ2-7; 11 bases align to TRBD2. CDR1 and CDR2 from the germline V gene are SQVTM and ANQGSEA. The CDR3 runs 13 residues. Trimming at V came to 4 bases and at J to 6 bases, leaving 5 bases not matched to a gene. DNA of the CDR3: TGCAGCGTTGCCGCACTAGCGGGAGTCGAGCAGTACTTC. It is translated as CSVAALAGVEQYF.

The rearrangement links TRBV7-2 to TRBJ2-5; D tentatively reads TRBD1 or TRBD2 (5 bases each). Germline V gene data show CDR1 as SGHTA and CDR2 as FQGNSA. The CDR3 sequence is 14 residues long. V was cut by 5 bases and J by 5 bases, with 15 bases left in between. The CDR3 coding sequence is TGTGCCAGCAGCCCGGGACGTTCGTATGAGACCCAGTACTTC. Protein sequence: CASSPGRSYETQYF.

J is TRBJ1-6 and V is TRBV19, with 9 bases aligning to TRBD1. This CDR3 contains 15 residues. The germline V gene has CDR1 LNHDA and CDR2 SQIVND (reference sequence). The ends lost 5 bases at V and 4 bases at J; junction bases unmatched: 3. The CDR3 region is CASSSDRGYNSPLHF. In DNA, the CDR3 is TGTGCCAGTAGTTCCGACAGGGGGTATAATTCACCCCTCCACTTT.